The following is a T cell receptor beta chain sequence with its context. The data stem from a study of cytomegalovirus exposure and HLA in healthy donors. The study ran its PCR with 60 Vbeta and 13 Jbeta primers. Some clones are missing from TCRdb's copy, which holds only in-frame ones; the method was immunoSEQ multiplex PCR. Of some 150,000 clones in the sample, about 76% are singletons; the top ten hold approximately 8%. Sequenced: PBMCs. This clonotype was sampled from a man in his thirties or forties in good health and CMV-seropositive.

CDR3 nucleotides: TGTGCCAGCAGCTCCGAGGGGGAAGGGGGCAATCAGCCCCAGCATTTT. Amino acids: CASSSEGEGGNQPQHF. V is TRBV7-8 and J is TRBJ1-5; weak D call: TRBD1 (6 bases). Between the trimmed V and J ends, which lost 4 bases and 2 bases, there was a span of 15 bases. This CDR3 has 16 residues. Germline V gives CDR1 SGHVS, CDR2 FQNEAQ.